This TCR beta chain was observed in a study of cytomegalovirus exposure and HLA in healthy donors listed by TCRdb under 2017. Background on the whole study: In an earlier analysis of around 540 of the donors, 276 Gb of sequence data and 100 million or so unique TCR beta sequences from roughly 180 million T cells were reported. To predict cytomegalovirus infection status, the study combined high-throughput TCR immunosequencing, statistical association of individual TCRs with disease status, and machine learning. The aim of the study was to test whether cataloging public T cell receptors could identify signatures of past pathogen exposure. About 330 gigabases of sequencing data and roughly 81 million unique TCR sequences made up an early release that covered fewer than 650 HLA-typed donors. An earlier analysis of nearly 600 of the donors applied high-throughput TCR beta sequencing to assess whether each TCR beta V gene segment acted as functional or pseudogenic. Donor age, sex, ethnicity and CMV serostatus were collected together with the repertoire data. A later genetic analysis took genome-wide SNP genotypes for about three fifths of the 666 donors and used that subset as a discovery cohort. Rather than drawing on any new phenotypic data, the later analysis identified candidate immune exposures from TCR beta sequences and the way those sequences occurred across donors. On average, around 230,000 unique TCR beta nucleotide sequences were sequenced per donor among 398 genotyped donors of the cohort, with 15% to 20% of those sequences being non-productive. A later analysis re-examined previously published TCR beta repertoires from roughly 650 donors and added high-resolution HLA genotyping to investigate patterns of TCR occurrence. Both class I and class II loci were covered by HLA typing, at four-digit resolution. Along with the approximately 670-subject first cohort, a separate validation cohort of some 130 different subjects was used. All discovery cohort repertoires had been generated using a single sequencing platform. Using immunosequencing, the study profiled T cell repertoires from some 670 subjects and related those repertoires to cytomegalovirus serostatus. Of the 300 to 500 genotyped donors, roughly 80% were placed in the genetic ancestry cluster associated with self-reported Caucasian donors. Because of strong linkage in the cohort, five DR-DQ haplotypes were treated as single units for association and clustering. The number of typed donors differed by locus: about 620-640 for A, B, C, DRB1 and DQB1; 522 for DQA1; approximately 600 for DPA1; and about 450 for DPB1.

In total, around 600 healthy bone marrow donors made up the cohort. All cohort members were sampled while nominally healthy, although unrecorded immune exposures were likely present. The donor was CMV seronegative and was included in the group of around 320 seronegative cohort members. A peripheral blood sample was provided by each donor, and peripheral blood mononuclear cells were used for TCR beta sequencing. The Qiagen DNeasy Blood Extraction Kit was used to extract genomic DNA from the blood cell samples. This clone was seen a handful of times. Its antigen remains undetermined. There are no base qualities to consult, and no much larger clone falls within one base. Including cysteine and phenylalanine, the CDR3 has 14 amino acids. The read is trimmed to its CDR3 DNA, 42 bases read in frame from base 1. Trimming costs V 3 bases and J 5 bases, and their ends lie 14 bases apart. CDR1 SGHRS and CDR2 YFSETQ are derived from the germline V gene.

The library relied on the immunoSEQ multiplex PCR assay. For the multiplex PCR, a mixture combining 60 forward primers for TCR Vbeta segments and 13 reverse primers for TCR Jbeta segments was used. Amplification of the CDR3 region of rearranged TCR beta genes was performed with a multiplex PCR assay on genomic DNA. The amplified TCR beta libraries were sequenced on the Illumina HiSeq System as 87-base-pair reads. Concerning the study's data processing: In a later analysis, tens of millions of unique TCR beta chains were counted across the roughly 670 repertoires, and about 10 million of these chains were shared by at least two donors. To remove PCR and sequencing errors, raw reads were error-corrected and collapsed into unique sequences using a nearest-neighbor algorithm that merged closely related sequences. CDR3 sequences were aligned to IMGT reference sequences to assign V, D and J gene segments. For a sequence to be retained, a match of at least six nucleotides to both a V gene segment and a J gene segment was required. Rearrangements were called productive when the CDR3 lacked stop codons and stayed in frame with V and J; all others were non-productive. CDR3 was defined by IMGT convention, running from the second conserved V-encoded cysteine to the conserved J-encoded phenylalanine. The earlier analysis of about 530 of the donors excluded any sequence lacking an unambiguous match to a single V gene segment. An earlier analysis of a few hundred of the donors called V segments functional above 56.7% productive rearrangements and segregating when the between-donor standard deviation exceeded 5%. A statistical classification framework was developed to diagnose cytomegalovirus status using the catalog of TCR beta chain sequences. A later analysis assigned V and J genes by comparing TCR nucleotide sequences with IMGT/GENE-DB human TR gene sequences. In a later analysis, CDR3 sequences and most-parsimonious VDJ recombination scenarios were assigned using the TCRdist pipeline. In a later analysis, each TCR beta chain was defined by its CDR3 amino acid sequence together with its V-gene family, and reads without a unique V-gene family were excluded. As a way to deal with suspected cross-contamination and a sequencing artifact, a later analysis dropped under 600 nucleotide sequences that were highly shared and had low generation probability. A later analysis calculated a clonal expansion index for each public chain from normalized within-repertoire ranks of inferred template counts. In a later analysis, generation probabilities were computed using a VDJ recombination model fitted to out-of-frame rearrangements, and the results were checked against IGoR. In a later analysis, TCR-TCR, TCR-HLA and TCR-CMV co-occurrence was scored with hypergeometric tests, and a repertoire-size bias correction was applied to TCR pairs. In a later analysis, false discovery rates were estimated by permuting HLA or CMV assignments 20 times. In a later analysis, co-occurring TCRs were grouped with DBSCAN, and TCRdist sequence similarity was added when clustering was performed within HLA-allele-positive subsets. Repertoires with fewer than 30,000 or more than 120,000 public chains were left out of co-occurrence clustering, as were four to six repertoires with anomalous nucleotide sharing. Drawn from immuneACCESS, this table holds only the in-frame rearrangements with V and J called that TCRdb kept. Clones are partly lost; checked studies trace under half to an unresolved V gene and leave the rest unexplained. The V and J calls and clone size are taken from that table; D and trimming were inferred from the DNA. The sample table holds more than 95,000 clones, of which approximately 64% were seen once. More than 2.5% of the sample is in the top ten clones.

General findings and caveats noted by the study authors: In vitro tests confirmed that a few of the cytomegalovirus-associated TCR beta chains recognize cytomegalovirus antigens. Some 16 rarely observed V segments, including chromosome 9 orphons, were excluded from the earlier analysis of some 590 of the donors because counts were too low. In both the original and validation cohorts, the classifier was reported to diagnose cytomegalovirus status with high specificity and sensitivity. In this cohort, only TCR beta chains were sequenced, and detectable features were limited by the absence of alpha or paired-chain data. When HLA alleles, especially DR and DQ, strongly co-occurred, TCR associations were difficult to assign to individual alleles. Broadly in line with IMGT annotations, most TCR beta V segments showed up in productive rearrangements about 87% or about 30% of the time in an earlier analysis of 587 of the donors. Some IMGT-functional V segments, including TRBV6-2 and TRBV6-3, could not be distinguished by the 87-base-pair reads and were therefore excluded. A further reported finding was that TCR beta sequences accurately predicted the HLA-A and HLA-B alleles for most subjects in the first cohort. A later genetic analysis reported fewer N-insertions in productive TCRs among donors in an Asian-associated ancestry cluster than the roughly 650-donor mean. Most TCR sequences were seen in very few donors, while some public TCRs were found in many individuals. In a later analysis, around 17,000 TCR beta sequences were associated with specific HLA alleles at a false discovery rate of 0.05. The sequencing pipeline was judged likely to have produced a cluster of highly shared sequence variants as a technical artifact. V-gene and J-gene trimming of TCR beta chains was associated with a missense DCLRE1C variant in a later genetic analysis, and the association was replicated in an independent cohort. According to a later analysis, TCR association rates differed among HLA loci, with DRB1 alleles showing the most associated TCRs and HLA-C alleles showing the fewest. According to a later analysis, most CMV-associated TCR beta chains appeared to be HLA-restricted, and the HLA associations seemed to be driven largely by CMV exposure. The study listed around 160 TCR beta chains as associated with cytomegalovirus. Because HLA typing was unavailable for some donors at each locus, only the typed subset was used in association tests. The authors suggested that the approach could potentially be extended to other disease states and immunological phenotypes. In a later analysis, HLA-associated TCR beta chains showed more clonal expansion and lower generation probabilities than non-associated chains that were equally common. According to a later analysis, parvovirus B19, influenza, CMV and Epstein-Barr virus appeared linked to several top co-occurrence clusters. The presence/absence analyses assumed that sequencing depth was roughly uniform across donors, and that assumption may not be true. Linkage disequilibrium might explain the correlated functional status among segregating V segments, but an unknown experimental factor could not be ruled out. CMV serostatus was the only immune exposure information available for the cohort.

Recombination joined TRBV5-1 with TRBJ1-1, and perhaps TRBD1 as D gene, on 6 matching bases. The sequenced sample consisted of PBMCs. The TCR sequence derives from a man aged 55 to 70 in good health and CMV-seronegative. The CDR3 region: CASSSQGGGTEAFF. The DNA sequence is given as TGCGCCAGCAGCTCCCAAGGGGGGGGTACTGAAGCTTTCTTT. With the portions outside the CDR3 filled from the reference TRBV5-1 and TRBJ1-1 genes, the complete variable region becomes KAGVTQTPRYLIKTRGQQVTLSCSPISGHRSVSWYQQTPGQGLQFLFEYFSETQRNKGNFPGRFSGRQFSNSRSEMNVSTLELGDSALYLCASSSQGGGTEAFFGQGTRLTVV.